The rows below give T cell receptor beta chains drawn from one sample of a study of T cells in Graves' hyperthyroidism and ophthalmopathy. TCRdb re-called the multiplex PCR reads through MiXCR, storing one row per CDR3 protein. The profile shows approximately 700,000 distinct CDR3 sequences, just under 45% of them singletons. The sequenced sample was peripheral blood or thyroid tissue (not recorded which). Source of these receptors: an adult man with Graves' disease, either hyperthyroidism or ophthalmopathy (not recorded which). Both conserved end residues are part of each CDR3. The D gene is left open where the match is weak. Only some rows state a clone size, as once, few, many or a class for expanded clones.

many	-	TRBJ1-1	TRBV2	CASSNRALNTEAFF	TGTGCCAGCAGTAACAGGGCCTTGAACACTGAAGCTTTCTTT
many	-	TRBJ2-2	TRBV6-5	CASSYGTGELFF	TGTGCCAGCAGCTACGGCACCGGGGAGCTGTTTTTT
-	-	TRBJ1-1	TRBV12-3/TRBV12-4	CASSLEGSSTEAFF	TGTGCCAGCAGTTTAGAAGGAAGCAGCACTGAAGCTTTCTTT
few	TRBD1	TRBJ1-1	TRBV19	CASSSFGTVNTEAFF	TGTGCCAGTAGCAGCTTCGGGACAGTGAACACTGAAGCTTTCTTT
few	-	TRBJ2-7	TRBV24-1	CATSSSRSAGTGSYEQYF	TGTGCCACCAGTTCATCCCGGTCCGCCGGGACTGGCTCCTACGAGCAGTACTTC
few	TRBD1	TRBJ1-1	TRBV5-1	CASSSSTGDGEAFF	TGCGCCAGCAGCTCCAGCACAGGGGACGGTGAAGCTTTCTTT
-	-	TRBJ1-2	TRBV19	CASSITPDRFYGYTF	TGTGCCAGTAGTATAACCCCCGACAGGTTCTATGGCTACACCTTC
-	TRBD2	TRBJ2-5	TRBV20-1	CSATAGYSGGTQYF	TGCAGTGCCACCGCGGGATACTCGGGAGGGACCCAGTACTTC
-	-	TRBJ1-1	TRBV6-6	CASSGAAGRINTEAFF	TGTGCCAGCAGTGGGGCGGCGGGTAGGATCAACACTGAAGCTTTCTTT
-	TRBD1	TRBJ1-1	TRBV9	CASSVTQGANTEAFF	TGTGCCAGCAGCGTAACTCAGGGGGCTAACACTGAAGCTTTCTTT
-	-	TRBJ1-6	TRBV5-1	CASSFGGYNSPLHF	TGCGCCAGCAGCTTTGGGGGCTATAATTCACCCCTCCACTTT
few	-	TRBJ1-4	TRBV2	CASSVAGYEKLFF	TGTGCCAGCAGTGTTGCGGGTTATGAAAAACTGTTTTTT
-	TRBD1	TRBJ1-3	TRBV6-6	CASSRQGVGNTIYF	TGTGCCAGCAGCAGACAGGGGGTTGGAAACACCATATATTTT
-	-	TRBJ2-7	TRBV10-2	CASSKGVGSTEQYF	TGCGCCAGCAGCAAGGGAGTTGGATCTACCGAGCAGTACTTC
many	-	TRBJ1-2	TRBV9	CASSATGTPDGYTF	TGTGCCAGCAGCGCGACCGGGACGCCGGATGGCTACACCTTC
-	-	TRBJ1-2	TRBV7-9	CASSLSGQKYGYTF	TGTGCCAGCAGCTTAAGCGGACAGAAATATGGCTACACCTTC
many	TRBD1	TRBJ1-3	TRBV20-1	CSARGTGGNTIYF	TGCAGTGCTAGAGGGACAGGGGGAAACACCATATATTTT
many	TRBD2	TRBJ2-5	TRBV10-3	CAISEGGGQETQYF	TGTGCCATCAGTGAGGGGGGGGGTCAAGAGACCCAGTACTTC
few	-	TRBJ1-2	TRBV5-1	CASSLQGRDNYGYTF	TGCGCCAGCAGCTTACAGGGACGGGATAACTATGGCTACACCTTC
-	TRBD2	TRBJ2-7	TRBV12-3/TRBV12-4	CASSFGTSGGYEQYF	TGTGCCAGCAGTTTCGGGACTAGCGGGGGGTACGAGCAGTACTTC
-	TRBD1	TRBJ1-2	TRBV7-9	CASSIGTGYGYTF	TGTGCCAGCAGCATAGGGACAGGCTATGGCTACACCTTC
few	-	TRBJ1-1	TRBV2	CASSLYQGTEAFF	TGTGCCAGCAGTTTATATCAGGGGACTGAAGCTTTCTTT
many	-	TRBJ1-2	TRBV11-2	CASSLGGGSPCDF	TGTGCCAGCAGCTTAGGGGGTGGAAGTCCTTGTGACTTC
few	TRBD1	TRBJ1-5	TRBV19	CASSTSVRQGYSNQPQHF	TGTGCCAGTAGTACCTCGGTCCGACAGGGCTATAGCAATCAGCCCCAGCATTTT
many	-	TRBJ1-1	TRBV12-3/TRBV12-4	CASSPGTEAFF	TGTGCCAGCAGCCCCGGGACAGAAGCTTTCTTT
-	-	TRBJ1-2	TRBV29-1	CSVAGRDYGYTF	TGCAGCGTAGCGGGCAGGGACTATGGCTACACCTTC
-	-	TRBJ1-5	TRBV20-1	CSAAADGNQPQHF	TGCAGTGCAGCGGCGGATGGCAATCAGCCCCAGCATTTT
-	TRBD1	TRBJ1-2	TRBV6-6	CASSYPTGGAEANYGYTF	TGTGCCAGCAGTTACCCGACAGGGGGCGCAGAGGCTAACTATGGCTACACCTTC
-	TRBD2	TRBJ2-7	TRBV7-2	CASSRGGLGSYEQYF	TGTGCCAGCAGCCGGGGGGGACTAGGCTCCTACGAGCAGTACTTC
many	-	TRBJ1-4	TRBV24-1	CATSDTGLEKLFF	TGTGCCACCAGTGACACTGGGTTAGAAAAACTGTTTTTT
-	-	TRBJ2-5	TRBV7-9	CASSLKTSRLGTQYF	TGTGCCAGCAGCTTAAAGACTTCTCGGTTGGGGACCCAGTACTTC
-	TRBD1	TRBJ2-1	TRBV15	CATSRATGARDEQFF	TGTGCCACCAGCAGAGCTACAGGGGCGAGGGATGAGCAGTTCTTC
-	-	TRBJ1-4	TRBV2	CASSEEANEKLFF	TGTGCCAGCAGTGAAGAGGCTAATGAAAAACTGTTTTTT
-	TRBD1	TRBJ1-4	TRBV29-1	CSGMDRGRSEKLFF	TGCAGCGGGATGGACAGGGGTAGGAGTGAAAAACTGTTTTTT
many	-	TRBJ2-5	TRBV24-1	CATSDPLTGFQETQYF	TGTGCCACCAGTGACCCACTAACAGGGTTTCAAGAGACCCAGTACTTC
-	-	TRBJ1-6	TRBV6-5	CASSYVRGESDYNSPLHF	TGTGCCAGCAGTTACGTCCGGGGTGAATCCGATTATAATTCACCCCTCCACTTT
-	-	TRBJ2-5	TRBV12-3/TRBV12-4	CASSPLTSPSKLETQYF	TGTGCCAGCAGTCCGCTGACTAGTCCCTCCAAGTTGGAGACCCAGTACTTC
few	-	TRBJ1-1	TRBV11-2	CASSLDGGGNTEAFF	TGTGCCAGCAGCTTAGATGGGGGGGGGAACACTGAAGCTTTCTTT
many	-	TRBJ1-5	TRBV7-9	CASSLSRGGDPGNQPQHF	TGTGCCAGCAGCTTAAGCAGGGGTGGTGATCCGGGCAATCAGCCCCAGCATTTT